This T cell receptor (beta chain) comes out of a study of blood T cell repertoires in COVID-19 (dated by TCRdb to 2020 to 2022). With regard to the full study: Samples from collaborators originated in the United States, Italy and Spain and spanned both the acute and convalescent phases of COVID-19. Samples came from the ongoing ImmuneRACE study (first 160 participants) plus 1,254 subjects from 6 global collaborators. The material from the prospective study consisted of cDNA or gDNA derived from T cells, B-cell-depleted T cells, or PBMCs. The repertoires were released in a freely available public database meant as a resource for research on the immune response to SARS-CoV-2. HLA class I and class II types, where available, came from metadata supplied by the sample provider rather than from assay-based typing. The dataset comprised deeply sampled blood TCRbeta repertoires from subjects exposed to, actively infected with, or recovered from COVID-19. Sample metadata almost always included a de-identified subject ID, COVID-19 status, age in years and sex.

As to this clone: It has no known antigen specificity. Base qualities are not provided; no much larger clone lies one nucleotide away.

The full study reports these points: Clinical and demographic metadata were provided uncurated, with the amount varying by source and participant.

Each collaborating institution followed its own protocols to collect whole blood in K2EDTA tubes. For TCRbeta analysis, collaborators shipped samples as frozen whole blood, isolated PBMCs, or DNA extracted from either of those sample types. TCRbeta CDR3 regions were amplified from genomic DNA by means of the immunoSEQ Assay, a bias-controlled multiplex PCR. On the study's bioinformatics: The number of nucleated cells in each sample was estimated from the amplification of reference gene primers within the assay. To quantify the absolute abundance of each unique TCRbeta CDR3 rearrangement, sequence reads were collapsed and filtered. For each sample, productive Simpson clonality was calculated as the square root of Simpson's diversity index across productive rearrangements. Drawn from immuneACCESS, this table holds only the in-frame rearrangements with V and J called that TCRdb kept. Clones are partly lost; checked studies trace under half to an unresolved V gene and leave the rest unexplained. V and J calls and clone size follow that table, whereas D and trimming were derived from the DNA. This sample has 130,000 to 150,000 clones in its table, and 88% of those were observed once. The leading ten clones occupy roughly 10% of the sample.

CDR1 and CDR2 are read off the germline V gene as MDHEN and SYDVKM. From V the trimming removes 6 bases and from J it removes 0 bases, while the gene matches leave 3 bases of the junction unaccounted for. The CDR3, from cysteine to phenylalanine, totals 16 residues. Only the CDR3 region is kept as DNA, spanning 48 bases read in frame from base 1. The sequence came from a middle-aged man with active or convalescent COVID-19. The sequenced sample was peripheral blood. The chain couples TRBV28 to TRBJ2-1; 12 bases in between match TRBD2. The CDR3 sequence is CASRKTSGSSYNEQFF. The sequenced DNA: TGTGCCAGCAGAAAGACTAGCGGGAGCTCCTACAATGAGCAGTTCTTC.